This T cell receptor (beta chain) was recorded in a study of T cells after yellow fever vaccination. Overall study context: Libraries from low-cell-number fractions were prepared with the SMART-Seq v4 Ultra Low Input RNA kit.

Notes on the study in general: Any FACS-sorted repertoire could hold abundant clonotypes that contaminate it from the bulk population. Clones from primary vaccination mostly reappeared after the booster (96% CD4, around 90% CD8). The CD4 compartment and the CD8 compartment contained a small share of clonotypes in common.

Each CDR3 protein gets one entry after TCRdb re-called the 5' RACE reads with MiXCR. Of some 48,000 distinct CDR3 sequences listed, 5.5% to 8% are singletons. The V gene end was trimmed by 3 bases and the J gene end by 9 bases; junction bases not matched to a gene: 3. The germline V gene has CDR1 SGHTA and CDR2 FQGNSA. This CDR3 has 13 residues. The table lists this clonotype with a few counts. This TCR was recovered from a man aged 30 to 45 who received the YFV17D yellow fever vaccine. This chain connects TRBV7-2 to TRBJ2-3, with TRBD2 matching 10 bases. Sequenced here: PBMCs, either bulk or a sorted T-cell subset (CD4+, CD8+, memory, or dextramer-sorted; not recorded which), sampled 45 days after the yellow fever booster vaccination. CDR3 loop: CASSLKREGTQYF. CDR3 in DNA: TGTGCCAGCAGCTTGAAGCGGGAGGGGACGCAGTATTTT.